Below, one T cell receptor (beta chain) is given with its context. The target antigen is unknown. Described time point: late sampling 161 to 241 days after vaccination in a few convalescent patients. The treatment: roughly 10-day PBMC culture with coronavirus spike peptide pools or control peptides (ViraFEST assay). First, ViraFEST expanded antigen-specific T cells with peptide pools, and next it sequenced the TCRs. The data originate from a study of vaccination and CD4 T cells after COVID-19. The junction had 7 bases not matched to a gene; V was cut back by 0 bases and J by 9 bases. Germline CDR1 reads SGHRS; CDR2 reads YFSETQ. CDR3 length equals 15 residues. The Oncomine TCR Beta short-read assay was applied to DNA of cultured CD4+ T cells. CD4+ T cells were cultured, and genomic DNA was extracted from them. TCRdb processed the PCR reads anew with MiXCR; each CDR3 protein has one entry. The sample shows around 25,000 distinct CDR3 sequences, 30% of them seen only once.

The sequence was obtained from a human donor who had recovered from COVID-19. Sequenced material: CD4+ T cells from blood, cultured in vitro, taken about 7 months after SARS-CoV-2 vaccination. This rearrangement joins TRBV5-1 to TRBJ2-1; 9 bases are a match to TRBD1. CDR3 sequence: CASSLVRTGDGEQFF. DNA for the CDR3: TGCGCCAGCAGCTTGGTGAGGACAGGGGATGGTGAGCAGTTCTTC. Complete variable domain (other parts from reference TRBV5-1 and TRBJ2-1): KAGVTQTPRYLIKTRGQQVTLSCSPISGHRSVSWYQQTPGQGLQFLFEYFSETQRNKGNFPGRFSGRQFSNSRSEMNVSTLELGDSALYLCASSLVRTGDGEQFFGPGTRLTVL.